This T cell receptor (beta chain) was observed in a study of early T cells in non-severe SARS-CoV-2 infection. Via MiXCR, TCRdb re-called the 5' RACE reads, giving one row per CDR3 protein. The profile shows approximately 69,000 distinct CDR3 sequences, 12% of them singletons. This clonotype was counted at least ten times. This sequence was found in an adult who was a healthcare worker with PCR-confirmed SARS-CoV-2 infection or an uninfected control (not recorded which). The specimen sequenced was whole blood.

In nucleotides, the CDR3 is TGTGCCAGCAGCCCCGCTTTGCTTGCTAGCGGGGGGGCAAGCACCCAGTACTTC. Translating it yields CASSPALLASGGASTQYF. The V gene is TRBV7-2, the J gene TRBJ2-5; 12 bases are shared with TRBD2. This CDR3 contains 18 residues. The V and J ends lost 5 bases and 8 bases, in that order; junction bases with no gene match: 18. In germline, CDR1 is SGHTA, CDR2 FQGNSA.